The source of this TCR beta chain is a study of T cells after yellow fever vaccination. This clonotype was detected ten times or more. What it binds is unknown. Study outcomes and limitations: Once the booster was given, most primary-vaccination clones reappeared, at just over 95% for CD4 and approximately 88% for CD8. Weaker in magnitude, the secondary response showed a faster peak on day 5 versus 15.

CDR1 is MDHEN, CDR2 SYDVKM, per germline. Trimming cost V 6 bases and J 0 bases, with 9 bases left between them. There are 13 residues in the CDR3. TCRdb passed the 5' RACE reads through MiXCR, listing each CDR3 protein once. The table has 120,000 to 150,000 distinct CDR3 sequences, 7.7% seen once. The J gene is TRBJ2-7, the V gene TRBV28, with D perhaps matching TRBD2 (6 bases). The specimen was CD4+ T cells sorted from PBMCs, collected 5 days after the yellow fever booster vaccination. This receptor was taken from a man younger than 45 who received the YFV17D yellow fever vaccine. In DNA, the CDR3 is TGTGCCAGCAGCGAGGGACTCTCCTACGAGCAGTACTTC. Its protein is CASSEGLSYEQYF.